The rows below give T cell receptor beta chains drawn from one sample of a study of T cells in Graves' hyperthyroidism and ophthalmopathy. TCRdb processed the multiplex PCR reads anew with MiXCR; each CDR3 protein has one entry. Of a few hundred thousand distinct CDR3 sequences listed, roughly 20% are singletons. The source material was blood. These TCRs come from a man younger than 35 with Graves' hyperthyroidism. CDR3s include the opening cysteine and the closing phenylalanine or tryptophan. D genes are given only for firm matches. Some rows have no size entry. The others give once, few or many, or a class for an expanded clone.

len	abundance	d_gene	v_gene	j_gene	CDR3nt	CDR3aa
13	once	NA	TRBV13	TRBJ1-6	TGTGCCAGCAGCTTAAGGGCCAATTCACCCCTCCACTTT	CASSLRANSPLHF
16	NA	TRBD1	TRBV20-1	TRBJ2-5	TGCAGTGCTAGGTTGGGACAGGGAAAGTGGTCAGAGACCCAGTACTTC	CSARLGQGKWSETQYF
14	many	NA	TRBV19	TRBJ1-1	TGTGCCAGTAACACGGACGGCCGTGGGCCTGAAGCTTTCTTT	CASNTDGRGPEAFF
13	many	NA	TRBV28	TRBJ2-5	TGTGCCAGCAGTTTTAGGGGGCAAGAGACCCAGTACTTC	CASSFRGQETQYF
15	many	NA	TRBV13	TRBJ1-1	TGTGCCAGCAGCCGAAACAAAGAGGTGAACACTGAAGCTTTCTTT	CASSRNKEVNTEAFF
14	many	NA	TRBV20-1	TRBJ1-1	TGCAGTGCCCCATCGACTTTTTCCCACACTGAAGCTTTCTTT	CSAPSTFSHTEAFF
16	many	TRBD1	TRBV7-8	TRBJ2-7	TGTGCCAGCAGCCAACCACCGTCTGGACAGGGACACGAGCAGTACTTC	CASSQPPSGQGHEQYF
13	many	NA	TRBV5-1	TRBJ2-2	TGCGCCAGCAGCTTACGCCTAAATGGGGAGCTGTTTTTT	CASSLRLNGELFF
17	many	TRBD1	TRBV12-3/TRBV12-4	TRBJ2-6	TGTGCCAGCTCCCCACAGGGGGTCCTCTCTGGGGCCAACGTCCTGACTTTC	CASSPQGVLSGANVLTF
10	many	NA	TRBV20-1	TRBJ1-1	TGCGGAACAGAGAACACTGAAGCTTTCTTT	CGTENTEAFF
13	many	NA	TRBV20-1	TRBJ2-7	TGCAGTGCCCAATTGGGAGGCCAATACGAGCAGTACTTC	CSAQLGGQYEQYF
14	many	NA	TRBV10-2	TRBJ1-1	TGCGCCAGCAGTGAGTCGATGTTGAACACTGAAGCTTTCTTT	CASSESMLNTEAFF
14	NA	NA	TRBV5-1	TRBJ2-4	TGCGCCAGCAGCGCCGGGGCAGGGAGTGTCATTCAGTACTTC	CASSAGAGSVIQYF
14	many	NA	TRBV6-5	TRBJ1-6	TGTGCCAGCAGTTACGCCCAGTATAATTCACCCCTCCACTTT	CASSYAQYNSPLHF
15	NA	NA	TRBV11-3	TRBJ2-7	TGTGCCAGCAGCGAAGACCTATGGACTACATACGAGCAGTACTTC	CASSEDLWTTYEQYF
13	many	NA	TRBV12-3/TRBV12-4	TRBJ1-2	TGTGCCAGCAGTTTAGGGGCGGAGGCTGGCTACACCTTC	CASSLGAEAGYTF
18	few	TRBD2	TRBV5-1	TRBJ2-4	TGCGCCAGCACCTCAGGACTAGCGGGAGGAGGAGCCAAAAACATTCAGTACTTC	CASTSGLAGGGAKNIQYF
12	few	NA	TRBV6-1	TRBJ2-5	TGTGCCAGCTATGTACCCCGGGAGACCCAGTACTTC	CASYVPRETQYF
15	many	NA	TRBV28	TRBJ1-2	TGTGCCAGCAGTTTAGGAGGTTTATCCAACTATGGCTACACCTTC	CASSLGGLSNYGYTF
12	once	NA	TRBV29-1	TRBJ2-6	TGCAGCGTTGTATCTGGGACCAACGTCCTGACTTTC	CSVVSGTNVLTF
14	NA	NA	TRBV6-2/TRBV6-3	TRBJ2-7	TGTGCCAGCAGAGTGGACACCAGCTCCTACGAGCAGTACTTC	CASRVDTSSYEQYF
15	few	NA	TRBV3-1	TRBJ2-7	TGTGCCAGCAGCCAACAAGGGACATCACCCTACGAGCAGTACTTC	CASSQQGTSPYEQYF
13	few	NA	TRBV6-1	TRBJ2-7	TGTGCCAGCAGTGTTTTACAGATGAACGAGCAGTACTTC	CASSVLQMNEQYF
15	many	NA	TRBV12-3/TRBV12-4	TRBJ1-1	TGTGCCAGCAGTCTAGGTGGGGCAGGGCAGACTGAAGCTTTCTTT	CASSLGGAGQTEAFF
14	few	TRBD1	TRBV19	TRBJ1-1	TGTGCCAGTAGCCAGGGGGCGCGGAACACTGAAGCTTTCTTT	CASSQGARNTEAFF
15	many	TRBD2	TRBV28	TRBJ2-7	TGTGCCAGCAGTGGGGGACTAGCGGGTCCCTACGAGCAGTACTTC	CASSGGLAGPYEQYF
15	many	NA	TRBV6-1	TRBJ2-5	TGTGCCAGCGGAGAACAGGCTTCCGAAGGGGAGACCCAGTACTTC	CASGEQASEGETQYF
13	many	NA	TRBV9	TRBJ1-2	TGTGCCAGCAGCGTAGTACAGGGAGATGGCTACACCTTC	CASSVVQGDGYTF
14	NA	NA	TRBV2	TRBJ2-5	TGTGCCAGCAGTGAGAGGGCTGTCCCCAAGACCCAGTACTTC	CASSERAVPKTQYF
14	many	TRBD1	TRBV25-1	TRBJ1-2	TGTGCCAGCCGTGGACCGGGACAGGGTGGCGGCTACACCTTC	CASRGPGQGGGYTF
14	many	NA	TRBV7-9	TRBJ1-1	TGTGCCAGCAGCACCAGCGGGCCTAACACTGAAGCTTTCTTT	CASSTSGPNTEAFF
16	NA	NA	TRBV6-7	TRBJ1-1	TGTGCCAGCAGTTACAGTACACCGACTCGTAACACTGAAGCTTTCTTT	CASSYSTPTRNTEAFF
14	NA	NA	TRBV20-1	TRBJ1-6	TGCAGTGCCGAAGTTACAGCTGGTAATTCACCCCTCCACTTT	CSAEVTAGNSPLHF
17	few	TRBD2	TRBV20-1	TRBJ2-2	TGCAGTGCTAGCTCAGACGCTGCGGGGGGGAGCACCGGGGAGCTGTTTTTT	CSASSDAAGGSTGELFF
13	NA	NA	TRBV7-9	TRBJ2-7	TGTGCCAGCAGCTGGGTAGGGGCCTACGAGCAGTACTTC	CASSWVGAYEQYF
13	many	NA	TRBV6-1	TRBJ1-2	TGTGCCAGCAGCGACGAGGGGGTGTACGGCTACACCTTC	CASSDEGVYGYTF
17	many	NA	TRBV6-4	TRBJ2-2	TGTGCCAGCAGACCTGACAGCCTAGCCACGAACACCGGGGAGCTGTTTTTT	CASRPDSLATNTGELFF
15	NA	TRBD1	TRBV30	TRBJ1-2	TGTGCCCTATACGGGACAGGGGAGAAAGAATATGGCTACACCTTC	CALYGTGEKEYGYTF
17	NA	TRBD1	TRBV25-1	TRBJ2-7	TGTGCCAGCAGTGAACTTCAAACCGGGACAGGGTCCCACGAGCAGTACTTC	CASSELQTGTGSHEQYF
16	NA	TRBD2	TRBV12-3/TRBV12-4	TRBJ2-2	TGTGCCAGCAGCCGACTAGCGGGGGGGCCAAACGGGGAGCTGTTTTTT	CASSRLAGGPNGELFF
15	NA	NA	TRBV28	TRBJ1-5	TGTGCCAGCAGTCTAAGAGGGGTTCGGAGTGAGCCCCAGCATTTT	CASSLRGVRSEPQHF
14	few	NA	TRBV28	TRBJ2-7	TGTGCCAGCAGTTTTAGAAAGGGGAGCTACGAGCAGTACTTC	CASSFRKGSYEQYF
14	few	TRBD1	TRBV20-1	TRBJ1-5	TGCAGTGCTAGACCCAGGGGGGTGGGGCAGCCCCAGCATTTT	CSARPRGVGQPQHF
15	many	TRBD1	TRBV9	TRBJ2-7	TGTGCCAGCAGCGTAGGGGGACAGGGACCCTACGAGCAGTACTTC	CASSVGGQGPYEQYF
15	many	TRBD2	TRBV19	TRBJ2-2	TGTGCCAGCTCGGGGAGGGCAGAGAACACCGGGGAGCTGTTTTTT	CASSGRAENTGELFF
15	many	TRBD1	TRBV15	TRBJ1-5	TGTGCCACCAGCAGTGGCAGGGGGCTGGGTCAGCCCCAGCATTTT	CATSSGRGLGQPQHF
14	many	NA	TRBV11-3	TRBJ2-7	TGTGCCAGCAGCTTCTCCGGGGCGGCCTACGAGCAGTACTTC	CASSFSGAAYEQYF
17	NA	NA	TRBV27	TRBJ1-5	TGTGCCAGCAGTCCCCATCGACCGGACTATAGCAATCAGCCCCAGCATTTT	CASSPHRPDYSNQPQHF
16	many	NA	TRBV5-1	TRBJ1-2	TGCGCCAGCAGCTTGGTGAGCAGCCCAGGGAACTATGGCTACACCTTC	CASSLVSSPGNYGYTF
14	few	NA	TRBV10-3	TRBJ2-7	TGTGCCATCAGTGACGGGCAGGCAACCTACGAGCAGTACTTC	CAISDGQATYEQYF